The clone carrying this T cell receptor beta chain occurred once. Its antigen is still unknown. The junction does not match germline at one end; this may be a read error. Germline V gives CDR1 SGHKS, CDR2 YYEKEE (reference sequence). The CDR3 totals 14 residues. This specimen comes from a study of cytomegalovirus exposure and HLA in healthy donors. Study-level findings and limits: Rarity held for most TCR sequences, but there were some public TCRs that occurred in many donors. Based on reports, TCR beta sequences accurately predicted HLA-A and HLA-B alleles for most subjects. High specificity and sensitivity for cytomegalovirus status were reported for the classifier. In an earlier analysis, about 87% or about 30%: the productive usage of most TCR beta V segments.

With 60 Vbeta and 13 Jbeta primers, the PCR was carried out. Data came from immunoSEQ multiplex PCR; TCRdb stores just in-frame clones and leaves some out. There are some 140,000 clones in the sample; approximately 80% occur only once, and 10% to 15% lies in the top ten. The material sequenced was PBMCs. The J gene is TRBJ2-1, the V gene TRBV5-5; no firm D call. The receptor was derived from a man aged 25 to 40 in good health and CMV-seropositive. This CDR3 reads CASTLGRTYNEQFF. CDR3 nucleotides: TGTGCCAGCACCTTGGGTAGAACCTACAATGAGCAGTTCTTC.